The clone carrying this T cell receptor beta chain occurred once. The antigen remains unidentified. Some clones are missing from TCRdb's copy, which holds only in-frame ones; the method was immunoSEQ multiplex PCR. The sample shows 15,000 to 25,000 clones, about 80% of them seen only once. The record originates from a study of T cells in localized non-small cell lung cancer. Study findings and constraints: Longer overall survival accompanied higher blood T cell density. There was higher T cell clonality in uninvolved adjacent lung than in tumor, and it was highest there. Detection in adjacent lung was observed for a median 57 of the top 100 tumor clones.

The CDR3 length is 18 residues. Germline V gives CDR1 LNHDA, CDR2 SQIVND (reference sequence). With 6 bases removed from V and 1 base from J, the gap between germline ends came to 22 bases. The sample here was peripheral blood, taken before any cancer treatment. The chain is built from TRBV19 and TRBJ1-5; D possibly corresponds to TRBD1 (6 bases). The sequence came from a man aged 35 to 69 with stage I lung adenocarcinoma. DNA for the CDR3: TGTGCCAGTAGGAGAGCAACAGGGAAAATAACGAGCAATCAGCCCCAGCATTTT. It yields the protein CASRRATGKITSNQPQHF.